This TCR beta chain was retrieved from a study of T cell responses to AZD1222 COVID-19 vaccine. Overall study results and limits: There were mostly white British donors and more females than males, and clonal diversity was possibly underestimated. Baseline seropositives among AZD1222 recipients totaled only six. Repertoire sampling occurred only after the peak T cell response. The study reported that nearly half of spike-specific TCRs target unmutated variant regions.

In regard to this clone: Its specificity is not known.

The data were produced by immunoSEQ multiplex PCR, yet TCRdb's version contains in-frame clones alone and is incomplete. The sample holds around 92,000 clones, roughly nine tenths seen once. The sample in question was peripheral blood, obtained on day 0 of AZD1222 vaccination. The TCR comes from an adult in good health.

The CDR3 nucleotides are TGTGCCACCAGTGACCCTACAGAGAACTATGGCTACACCTTC. This translates into CATSDPTENYGYTF. The J gene is TRBJ1-2, the V gene TRBV24-1; the D is unclear. The germline gives CDR1 KGHDR, CDR2 SFDVKD. The CDR3 sequence is 14 residues long. V dropped 4 bases and J dropped 2 bases, with 10 bases sitting between them.